The next 27 T cell receptor beta chains were all read from a single sample in a study of OX40 agonist ivuxolimab in advanced cancers. Clones were sequenced by immunoSEQ multiplex PCR, and TCRdb holds only the in-frame ones, with some missing. This table holds 75,000 to 100,000 clones, over 75% found once. The specimen was CD4+ or CD8+ T cells sorted from blood, collected in a trial of the OX40 agonist ivuxolimab. These receptors were obtained from an adult with an advanced solid tumor such as melanoma, head and neck, liver or kidney cancer.

V and J are TRBV7-2 and TRBJ2-1, with TRBD2 matching 8 bases. Germline trimming cut 5 bases from V and 7 bases from J; bases unmatched to any gene: 10. This CDR3 has 15 residues. The germline CDR1 and CDR2 sequences are SGHTA and FQGNSA. The CDR3 is CASSPWIAGRNEQFF. In DNA form, the CDR3 reads TGTGCCAGCAGCCCCTGGATAGCGGGAAGGAATGAGCAGTTCTTC. Variable domain in full (rest from reference TRBV7-2 and TRBJ2-1): GAGVSQSPSNKVTEKGKDVELRCDPISGHTALYWYRQSLGQGLEFLIYFQGNSAPDKSGLPSDRFSAERTGGSVSTLTIQRTQQEDSAVYLCASSPWIAGRNEQFFGPGTRLTVL.

J is TRBJ2-7 and V is TRBV27; 8 bases are shared with TRBD1. The ends lost 3 bases at V and 2 bases at J; junction bases unmatched: 9. The CDR3 covers 16 residues. Germline V gene lookup returns CDR1 MNHEY and CDR2 SMNVEV (reference sequence). The CDR3 loop is CASSFSGQGGTYEQYF. The DNA of the CDR3 is TGTGCCAGCAGTTTTTCCGGACAGGGCGGTACCTACGAGCAGTACTTC.

This clone has a single count. This chain joins TRBV6-5 and TRBJ1-3; TRBD1 agrees at 8 bases. The V and J ends lost 2 bases and 8 bases, in that order; junction bases with no gene match: 8. The CDR3 length is 15 residues. Per germline, CDR1 MNHEY and CDR2 SVGAGI. CDR3 amino acids: CASSYTYQGADTIYF. In DNA, the CDR3 is TGTGCCAGCAGTTACACGTACCAGGGGGCAGACACCATATATTTT.

The V and J genes are TRBV4-1 and TRBJ2-5; no reliable D call. Germline CDR1 and CDR2: MGHRA and YSYEKL. The CDR3 runs to 14 residues. The ends were cut back, 1 base at V and 5 bases at J, with 11 bases in the middle. The CDR3 protein is CASSQVALWETQYF. The CDR3 DNA follows: TGCGCCAGCAGCCAAGTGGCTTTATGGGAGACCCAGTACTTC.

This clone was seen just once. V is TRBV5-4 and J is TRBJ2-4; tentative D call: TRBD2 (6 bases). The CDR3 length is 13 residues. Germline lookup yields CDR1 SGHNT and CDR2 YYREEE (reference sequence). Trimming removed 1 base from V and 6 bases from J, with 8 bases in between. In nucleotides, the CDR3 is TGTGCCAGCAGCTTGACTAGCAGAAACATTCAGTACTTC. This codes for CASSLTSRNIQYF.

This chain joins TRBV7-9 and TRBJ2-7, with a possible D match to TRBD2 (7 bases). Germline V lookup: CDR1 SEHNR, CDR2 FQNEAQ (reference sequence). The V and J ends lost 3 bases and 5 bases respectively, with 14 bases between them. This CDR3 comprises 14 residues. The CDR3 bases are TGTGCCAGCAGCTTGATCGGGGGGCTTGACGAGCAGTACTTC. Translating gives CASSLIGGLDEQYF.

The J gene is TRBJ2-7, the V gene TRBV10-2, with 9 bases fitting TRBD2. V dropped 6 bases and J dropped 4; count of bases not matched to a gene: 7. Germline-derived CDR1 and CDR2 are WSHSY and SAAADI. This CDR3 is 14 amino acids long. Written as DNA, the CDR3 is TGCGCCAGCAGAGAAGCGGGAGGCGGGTACGAGCAGTACTTC. Translating it yields CASREAGGGYEQYF.

The J gene is TRBJ2-1, the V gene TRBV4-2; 12 bases are a match to TRBD2. J gave up 7 bases and V 0 bases, and 7 bases lay outside the gene matches. Germline-derived CDR1 and CDR2 are LGHNA and YNFKEQ. CDR3 length: 17 amino acids. The CDR3, as DNA: TGTGCCAGCAGCCAAGAAGCGACTAGCGGGAGAGGAAATGAGCAGTTCTTC. As protein: CASSQEATSGRGNEQFF.

This chain connects TRBV14 to TRBJ2-3; D unclear. CDR1 SGHDN and CDR2 FVKESK come from the germline V gene. V gave up 4 bases and J gave up 2 bases, with 16 bases separating them. There are 16 residues in the CDR3. In DNA, the CDR3 is TGTGCCAGCAGCCCACTGGGTCGCCTCTTCACAGATACGCAGTATTTT. Its translation is CASSPLGRLFTDTQYF.

The genes are TRBV28 and TRBJ1-5, with 8 bases lining up with TRBD1. Losses at the gene ends were 8 bases for V and 4 bases for J; bases not matched to a gene: 10. The CDR3 runs to 15 residues. Germline V lookup: CDR1 MDHEN, CDR2 SYDVKM. CDR3 sequence reads: CASARLTGGNQPQHF. The CDR3 DNA reads as TGTGCCAGCGCCCGGTTAACAGGGGGTAATCAGCCCCAGCATTTT.

The rearrangement uses TRBV18 and TRBJ2-4; TRBD1 might be the D (5 bases). The V gene lost 6 bases and the J gene lost 6 bases, with 12 bases spanning the gap. Germline V gene data show CDR1 as KGHSH and CDR2 as LQKENI. This CDR3 has 13 residues. The CDR3 loop is CASSDSLTNIQYF. The CDR3 DNA sequence: TGTGCCAGCTCCGACAGCTTGACAAACATTCAGTACTTC.

The rearrangement links TRBV4-2 to TRBJ2-1; 10 nucleotides align to TRBD2. V shed 2 bases and J 3 bases; nucleotides not matched to a gene: 16. This CDR3 comprises 20 residues. CDR1 is LGHNA, CDR2 YNFKEQ, per germline. Here the CDR3 DNA reads TGTGCCAGCAGCCAACTCGGGGGAGCTAGCGGGAGCGGTCACTACAATGAGCAGTTCTTC. This translates into CASSQLGGASGSGHYNEQFF.

The chain is built from TRBV9 and TRBJ2-2; possible D gene TRBD2, 6 bases. V shed 4 bases and J shed 4 bases, with 17 bases lying between them. The CDR3 spans 16 residues. The germline V gene has CDR1 SGDLS and CDR2 YYNGEE. CDR3 sequence: CASSPWAGRSTGELFF. The CDR3 DNA reads TGTGCCAGCAGCCCATGGGCGGGGCGTAGCACCGGGGAGCTGTTTTTT.

This chain's CDR3 is CASSPTSGRENEQFF. The CDR3 DNA sequence: TGTGCCAGCAGCCCGACTAGCGGGAGAGAGAATGAGCAGTTCTTC. The gene calls are TRBV7-8 and TRBJ2-1, with 12 bases fitting TRBD2. CDR1 and CDR2 (germline): SGHVS, FQNEAQ. The CDR3 totals 15 residues. J lost 7 bases, V lost 5 bases, and 6 bases had no gene match.

V is TRBV20-1 and J is TRBJ2-1; D is unclear. Germline V gene sequence: CDR1 DFQATT, CDR2 SNEGSKA (reference sequence). Trimming took 5 bases from V and 9 from J, leaving 11 bases between them. This CDR3 is built from 11 residues. The CDR3 DNA reads as TGCAGTGCTCCCGCCCCCGTTGAGCAGTTCTTC. Encoded protein: CSAPAPVEQFF.

Only one count was recorded for this clone. This chain links TRBV7-2 with TRBJ2-1; D perhaps matches TRBD1 (5 bases). CDR1 is SGHTA, CDR2 FQGNSA, per germline. The CDR3 is 15 amino acids. Trimming pared 5 bases from V and 4 bases from J, leaving 15 bases between. CDR3 sequence: CASSPRTRSYNEQFF. CDR3 in DNA: TGTGCCAGCAGCCCTCGGACACGTTCGTACAATGAGCAGTTCTTC.

The J gene is TRBJ2-5, the V gene TRBV7-9, with 12 bases that match TRBD2. V dropped 6 bases and J dropped 4; count of bases not matched to a gene: 9. Germline CDR1 reads SEHNR; CDR2 reads FQNEAQ (reference sequence). The CDR3 is made up of 16 amino acids. The CDR3 DNA reads TGTGCCAGCAGTAAGCGGTCTAGCGGGAGGGCAGAGACCCAGTACTTC. It codes for CASSKRSSGRAETQYF.

This rearrangement joins TRBV28 to TRBJ2-1, with 9 bases lining up with TRBD1. J gave up 4 bases and V 8 bases, and 3 bases lay outside the gene matches. CDR3 length: 13 amino acids. Germline V gene lookup returns CDR1 MDHEN and CDR2 SYDVKM. The CDR3 bases are TGTGCCAGCCACAGGGGGCTATACAATGAGCAGTTCTTC. It is translated as CASHRGLYNEQFF.

The V call is TRBV9, the J call TRBJ2-1; TRBD2 agrees at 9 bases. This CDR3 spans 17 amino acids. V lost 0 bases and J lost 0; bases outside the gene matches: 4. CDR1 is SGDLS, CDR2 YYNGEE, per germline. Written as DNA, the CDR3 is TGTGCCAGCAGCGTAGGTGGCGGGAGGGCCTCCTACAATGAGCAGTTCTTC. Protein: CASSVGGGRASYNEQFF.

This clone was recorded only once. V is TRBV11-3 and J is TRBJ2-5; the D gene is possibly TRBD2 (6 bases). The V gene's germline CDR1 is SGHNT and CDR2 YENEEA. The V end was cut by 1 base, the J end by 9 bases, with 15 bases between. The CDR3 consists of 14 residues. The CDR3 coding sequence is TGTGCCAGCAGCTTAGGAGGAGGAGGGTATCCCCAGTACTTC. Residues: CASSLGGGGYPQYF.

The rearrangement uses TRBV19 and TRBJ1-1; D may be TRBD1 (5 bases). The CDR3 has 12 amino acids. Trimming stripped 4 bases from V and 7 bases from J, with 10 bases between. Germline CDR1 is LNHDA and CDR2 is SQIVND (reference sequence). CDR3 bases: TGTGCCAGTAGTAGCAGGGTGAGTGAAGCTTTCTTT. This codes for CASSSRVSEAFF.

The chain links TRBV7-2 to TRBJ2-5; 9 nucleotides line up with TRBD2. Trimming cost V 0 bases and J 1 base; bases outside gene matches: 6. The CDR3 is 17 amino acids. Germline V CDR1 and CDR2: SGHTA, FQGNSA. The CDR3 region has the DNA TGTGCCAGCAGCTTAGCGTCTGCGGGAGGGCCCCAAGAGACCCAGTACTTC. Amino acid sequence: CASSLASAGGPQETQYF. The full variable domain, its missing parts supplied by reference TRBV7-2 and TRBJ2-5, is GAGVSQSPSNKVTEKGKDVELRCDPISGHTALYWYRQSLGQGLEFLIYFQGNSAPDKSGLPSDRFSAERTGGSVSTLTIQRTQQEDSAVYLCASSLASAGGPQETQYFGPGTRLLVL.

This clone has just one count. This chain links TRBV5-8 with TRBJ2-5; TRBD1 aligns across 9 bases. Unmatched junction bases numbered 4, after V lost 0 bases and J lost 4 bases. In germline, CDR1 is SGHTS, CDR2 YDEGEE. This CDR3 has 15 residues. The chain's CDR3 is CASSLGTGVGETQYF. The DNA of the CDR3 is TGTGCCAGCAGCTTGGGGACAGGGGTCGGAGAGACCCAGTACTTC. Supplemented by reference TRBV5-8 and TRBJ2-5, the full variable domain reads EAGVTQSPTHLIKTRGQQATLRCSPISGHTSVYWYQQALGLGLQFLLWYDEGEERNRGNFPPRFSGRQFPNYSSELNVNALELEDSALYLCASSLGTGVGETQYFGPGTRLLVL.

The rearrangement links TRBV19 to TRBJ2-7; 10 bases agree with TRBD2. V lost 5 bases and J lost 0; bases outside the gene matches: 4. Germline loops: CDR1 LNHDA, CDR2 SQIVND (reference sequence). The CDR3 consists of 15 residues. CDR3 residues: CASSRSGRSSYEQYF. In nucleotides, the CDR3 is TGTGCCAGTAGTCGTAGCGGGAGGAGCTCCTACGAGCAGTACTTC. Based on the CDR3 plus reference TRBV19 and TRBJ2-7, the full variable domain is DGGITQSPKYLFRKEGQNVTLSCEQNLNHDAMYWYRQDPGQGLRLIYYSQIVNDFQKGDIAEGYSVSREKKESFPLTVTSAQKNPTAFYLCASSRSGRSSYEQYFGPGTRLTVT.

CDR3 protein: CASSLTGEGYEQYF. The CDR3 nucleotides are TGCGCCAGCAGCTTGACGGGAGAAGGCTACGAGCAGTACTTC. The rearrangement uses TRBV5-1 and TRBJ2-7, with D possibly matching TRBD2 (6 bases). The V end lost 1 base, the J end lost 3 bases, and 11 bases lay between the germline ends. This CDR3 has 14 residues. The germline V gene has CDR1 SGHRS and CDR2 YFSETQ. Full variable domain (rest looked up from reference TRBV5-1 and TRBJ2-7): KAGVTQTPRYLIKTRGQQVTLSCSPISGHRSVSWYQQTPGQGLQFLFEYFSETQRNKGNFPGRFSGRQFSNSRSEMNVSTLELGDSALYLCASSLTGEGYEQYFGPGTRLTVT.

The chain employs TRBV28 and TRBJ2-5; 8 bases are shared with TRBD1. The DNA end favors TRBJ2-7, so the J call may be wrong. The CDR3 sequence is 15 residues long. Germline V lookup: CDR1 MDHEN, CDR2 SYDVKM. Here the CDR3 DNA reads TGTGCCAGCAAGCCGGCGGGACAGGATACCTACGAGCAGTACTTC. Translation: CASKPAGQDTYEQYF.

This chain links TRBV18 with TRBJ2-1, with TRBD2 identical over 9 bases. This CDR3 has 14 amino acids. V shed 5 bases, J shed 8 bases, and the junction held 7 bases outside the gene matches. Germline V lookup: CDR1 KGHSH, CDR2 LQKENI. The CDR3 region is CASSSRTSADEQFF. CDR3 nucleotide sequence: TGTGCCAGCTCATCCCGGACTAGCGCGGATGAGCAGTTCTTC.